The 17 T cell receptor beta chains below come from one sample, sequenced in a study of cytomegalovirus exposure and HLA in healthy donors. Researchers ran the PCR with 60 Vbeta and 13 Jbeta primers. The assay was immunoSEQ multiplex PCR, and TCRdb's table has in-frame clones only and misses some. The sample consists of around 170,000 clones, around 80% of them appearing once. The sequenced sample was PBMCs. These receptors were taken from a man aged 35 to 55 in good health and CMV-seronegative.

This clone was picked up a small number of times. The V and J genes are TRBV30 and TRBJ2-1; the D gene is possibly TRBD2 (6 bases). CDR1 GTSNPN and CDR2 SVGIG come from the germline V gene (reference sequence). V was shortened by 3 bases and J by 6 bases, with 18 bases between the two germline ends. The CDR3 is made up of 15 amino acids. CDR3 sequence reads: CAWSLAGLEGNEQFF. For the CDR3, the DNA is TGTGCCTGGAGCCTGGCGGGACTCGAAGGCAATGAGCAGTTCTTC. The full variable domain, rest sourced from reference TRBV30 and TRBJ2-1, is SQTIHQWPATLVQPVGSPLSLECTVEGTSNPNLYWYRQAAGRGLQLLFYSVGIGQISSEVPQNLSASRPQDRQFILSSKKLLLSDSGFYLCAWSLAGLEGNEQFFGPGTRLTVL.

This clone was counted a few times. The chain has TRBV7-9 and TRBJ2-1; the match to TRBD2 covers 7 bases. In germline, CDR1 is SEHNR, CDR2 FQNEAQ (reference sequence). The J segment lost 9 bases and the V segment lost 1 base, leaving 9 bases of the junction unmatched. This CDR3 has 15 amino acids. CDR3 in DNA: TGTGCCAGCAGCTTAGTCCCGCGGGAGCAGGGTGAGCAGTTCTTC. Amino acids: CASSLVPREQGEQFF.

This chain connects TRBV4-1 to TRBJ2-1, with TRBD2 identical over 7 bases. V shed 1 base and J 2 bases; nucleotides not matched to a gene: 5. CDR3 length: 16 amino acids. Germline CDR1 reads MGHRA; CDR2 reads YSYEKL. Written as DNA, the CDR3 is TGCGCCAGCAGCCAAGTCCTGACTAGCCCCTACAATGAGCAGTTCTTC. It is translated as CASSQVLTSPYNEQFF.

The rearrangement links TRBV28 to TRBJ2-2; 7 bases match TRBD1. Trimming at V came to 6 bases and at J to 3 bases, leaving 10 bases not matched to a gene. CDR3 length: 16 amino acids. Per germline, CDR1 MDHEN and CDR2 SYDVKM. The CDR3 is CASRLRDRDHTGELFF. As DNA, the CDR3 is TGTGCCAGCAGACTTAGAGACAGGGATCACACCGGGGAGCTGTTTTTT.

The chain links TRBV27 to TRBJ2-3, with D tentatively TRBD2 (6 bases). V lost 2 bases to trimming and J lost 6 bases, with 9 bases between them. The CDR3 length is 13 residues. Per the germline V gene, CDR1 is MNHEY and CDR2 is SMNVEV (reference sequence). DNA of the CDR3: TGTGCCAGCAGTTTAGGGACTTTGGATACGCAGTATTTT. It translates to CASSLGTLDTQYF.

The rearrangement uses TRBV19 and TRBJ1-5; 7 bases fit TRBD1. This CDR3 contains 18 residues. Germline CDR1 reads LNHDA; CDR2 reads SQIVND (reference sequence). Trimming took 5 bases from V and 7 from J; bases not matched to a gene: 20. CDR3 in amino acids: CASSSPPGQFSEGQPQHF. CDR3 coding DNA: TGTGCCAGTAGTTCCCCCCCGGGACAGTTCTCAGAGGGCCAGCCCCAGCATTTT.

CDR3 region: CASSYRGRAIYEQYF. CDR3 bases: TGTGCCAGCAGTTATCGGGGGAGGGCCATCTACGAGCAGTACTTC. The chain has TRBV2 and TRBJ2-7; 7 nucleotides align to TRBD2. J gave up 3 bases and V 5 bases, and 10 bases lay outside the gene matches. The CDR3 spans 15 residues. Germline V lookup: CDR1 SNHLY, CDR2 FYNNEI.

This rearrangement joins TRBV6-6 to TRBJ2-7, with D unclear. Germline V gene lookup returns CDR1 MNHNY and CDR2 SVGAGI (reference sequence). V gave up 0 bases and J gave up 3 bases, with 6 bases separating them. CDR3 length: 13 residues. The CDR3 coding sequence is TGTGCCAGCAGTTACTCTCTACTCTACGAGCAGTACTTC. It encodes CASSYSLLYEQYF.

The J gene is TRBJ2-1, the V gene TRBV18; 9 bases are a match to TRBD2. This CDR3 is 15 amino acids long. V shed 5 bases, J shed 10 bases, and the junction held 12 bases outside the gene matches. Germline V gene lookup returns CDR1 KGHSH and CDR2 LQKENI. CDR3 region: CASSGLATRAGEQFF. Written as DNA, the CDR3 is TGTGCCAGCTCAGGACTAGCGACCAGAGCAGGCGAGCAGTTCTTC.

The chain carries TRBV19 and TRBJ1-1; possibly TRBD1 for D (6 bases). CDR1 and CDR2 (germline): LNHDA, SQIVND (reference sequence). V was clipped by 3 bases and J by 8 bases, with 19 bases between them. The CDR3 is made up of 15 amino acids. CDR3 sequence (DNA): TGTGCCAGTAGTATTCTACAGGGACCAGTGCTGGAAGCTTTCTTT. This encodes CASSILQGPVLEAFF.

CDR3 DNA sequence: TGTGCCAGCTATCCGGGACAGGGGAACACTGAAGCTTTCTTT. Encoded protein: CASYPGQGNTEAFF. This sequence joins TRBV18 and TRBJ1-1; 9 bases map to TRBD1. This CDR3 contains 14 residues. Unmatched junction bases numbered 4, after V lost 7 bases and J lost 1 base. In germline, CDR1 is KGHSH, CDR2 LQKENI.

This clone has a handful of counts. The rearrangement joins TRBV27 to TRBJ2-1; the match to TRBD2 covers 7 bases. The trim removed 6 bases at V and 8 bases at J, leaving 16 bases unmatched. This CDR3 spans 16 amino acids. The germline V gene encodes CDR1 MNHEY and CDR2 SMNVEV (reference sequence). The CDR3 region is CASSRKGTMWGDEQFF. The CDR3 nucleotides read TGTGCCAGCAGCCGAAAGGGGACTATGTGGGGTGATGAGCAGTTCTTC.

The CDR3 DNA follows: TGTGCCAGCAGCCTTGACTATGGGTCCCCCTGGGAGCAGTACTTC. This codes for CASSLDYGSPWEQYF. This chain links TRBV5-4 with TRBJ2-7, with a weak D call TRBD2 (5 bases). V dropped 4 bases and J dropped 7 bases, with 21 bases sitting between them. The CDR3 runs 15 residues. Germline V gene sequence: CDR1 SGHNT, CDR2 YYREEE (reference sequence).

The chain uses TRBV6-1 and TRBJ2-2, with TRBD2 matching 10 bases. The CDR3 covers 15 residues. Germline V CDR1 and CDR2: MNHNS, SASEGT. V lost 8 bases, J lost 4 bases, and 7 bases stayed unmatched. The CDR3 DNA reads as TGTGCCAGCGTAGAACTAGCGGGGTTCACCGGGGAGCTGTTTTTT. This translates into CASVELAGFTGELFF.

The rearrangement joins TRBV6-1 to TRBJ1-2; TRBD1 might be the D (5 bases). The CDR3 spans 14 residues. The germline CDR1 and CDR2 sequences are MNHNS and SASEGT. V was pared by 5 bases and J by 3 bases, with 13 bases between. DNA of the CDR3: TGTGCCAGCAGTTATGGGGGGGGTTACTATGGCTACACCTTC. Translating gives CASSYGGGYYGYTF.

A single count supports this clone. The V and J genes are TRBV19 and TRBJ1-5; TRBD1 is a possible D gene (5 bases). Germline-derived CDR1 and CDR2 are LNHDA and SQIVND (reference sequence). The CDR3 runs to 13 residues. The V gene lost 10 bases and the J gene lost 7 bases, with 17 bases spanning the gap. As DNA, the CDR3 is TGTGCCACCCGGCTAAGGAGGGACCAGCCCCAGCATTTT. As protein: CATRLRRDQPQHF.

This chain uses TRBV7-8 with TRBJ1-5, with 10 nucleotides matching TRBD1. CDR1 and CDR2 (germline): SGHVS, FQNEAQ. The J segment lost 2 bases and the V segment lost 5 bases, leaving 12 bases of the junction unmatched. This CDR3 has 18 amino acids. The CDR3, as DNA: TGTGCCAGCAGCGGAGTGACAGGGGGCTTTTGGGGCAATCAGCCCCAGCATTTT. Protein: CASSGVTGGFWGNQPQHF.